These T cell receptor beta chains were read from a single sample in a study of siplizumab effects on memory and regulatory T cells. Profiling relied on immunoSEQ multiplex PCR, and the TCRdb table lists in-frame clones only, not all of them. The sample lists fewer than 120,000 clones; more than 90% were seen once. The sample consisted of CD4+ T cells sorted from blood. The receptor set was obtained from a human donor in good health. Both conserved end residues are part of each CDR3. The D gene is left open where the match is weak. Clone size appears in some rows only: once, few, many, or a class for an expanded clone.

j_gene,d_gene,abundance,v_gene,CDR3nt,CDR3aa
TRBJ2-1,NA,NA,TRBV27,TGTGCCAGCAGTCAACTTAGCGGACCCGGCAATGAGCAGTTCTTC,CASSQLSGPGNEQFF
TRBJ1-5,NA,NA,TRBV4-2,TGTGCCAGCAGCCAAGCCGGGACATACGGTGGTCAGCCCCAGCATTTT,CASSQAGTYGGQPQHF
TRBJ1-2,NA,NA,TRBV6-6,TGTGCCAGCAGTTACTCCTATGGCTACACCTTC,CASSYSYGYTF
TRBJ2-7,NA,NA,TRBV6-5,TGTGCCAGCGGGCGCAATGAGGCGCACGAGCAGTACTTC,CASGRNEAHEQYF
TRBJ1-5,NA,NA,TRBV27,TGTGCCAGCAGTGCCGGGGGGAGCAATCAGCCCCAGCATTTT,CASSAGGSNQPQHF
TRBJ2-7,TRBD1,NA,TRBV5-1,TGCGCCAGCAGACCAAACCGACAGGGGGCCCCCTACGAGCAGTACTTC,CASRPNRQGAPYEQYF
TRBJ2-7,NA,NA,TRBV6-5,TGTGCCAGCACCTCCGGCGGGACATACGACGAGCAGTACTTC,CASTSGGTYDEQYF
TRBJ2-7,TRBD1,NA,TRBV5-1,TGCGCCAGCAGCTCGAACCCCGGGACAGGGATCTACGAGCAGTACTTC,CASSSNPGTGIYEQYF
TRBJ1-6,NA,NA,TRBV28,TGTGCCAGCAGGGGGGCCCGAGGGGACAATTCACCCCTCCACTTT,CASRGARGDNSPLHF
TRBJ2-5,NA,NA,TRBV30,TGTGCCTGGACCCAAACCCTGGGAGAGACCCAGTACTTC,CAWTQTLGETQYF
TRBJ1-6,TRBD1,few,TRBV4-2,TGTGCCAGCAGCCAAGCCGGGGGACAGGGAACGGCGAGCCTCCACTTT,CASSQAGGQGTASLHF
TRBJ2-5,TRBD1,once,TRBV7-8,TGTGCCAGCAGCCAACAACCCCGGGGACAGGGAAATCGGGTTCTACAAGAGACCCAGTACTTC,CASSQQPRGQGNRVLQETQYF
TRBJ2-5,NA,once,TRBV6-5,TGTGCCAGCAGTTACTCGGGGAGGAATCAAGAGACCCAGTACTTC,CASSYSGRNQETQYF
TRBJ2-2,NA,NA,TRBV2,TGTGCCAGCAGTGGAGAGGGGGCCGGGGAGCTGTTTTTT,CASSGEGAGELFF
TRBJ1-1,NA,few,TRBV30,TGTGCCTGGGCCCAGGGGTTGAACACTGAAGCTTTCTTT,CAWAQGLNTEAFF
TRBJ1-2,TRBD1,NA,TRBV19,TGTGCCAGTACCGGGACAGTAAGTTCCGGCACCTTC,CASTGTVSSGTF
TRBJ2-1,TRBD2,NA,TRBV11-3,TGTGCCAGCAGTCTAGGGTTGCGGGAGTCGTATGAGCAGTTCTTC,CASSLGLRESYEQFF
TRBJ2-5,NA,once,TRBV11-2,TGTGCCAGCAGCTTAGTTTTGCAGGCCCAGTACTTC,CASSLVLQAQYF